This is a list of T cell receptor beta chains from one sample in a study of blood T cell repertoires in COVID-19. Using immunoSEQ multiplex PCR, the repertoire was profiled, and TCRdb retains in-frame clones only, with some absent. The table records some 200,000 clones, 84% of them present only once. The sample was peripheral blood. These receptors were obtained from a woman aged 55-75 years who had recovered from COVID-19. Each CDR3 is given with its conserved first and last residue. The order of the fields is D gene, V gene, J gene, clone size, CDR3 DNA, CDR3 protein. D genes are given only for firm matches. Only part of the rows carry a size: once, few, many, or a class if the clone is expanded.

D gene: TRBD1; V gene: TRBV2; J gene: TRBJ1-1; clone size: .; CDR3 DNA: TGTGCCAGCAGGGGAGGGACAGGTCGGACTGAAGCTTTCTTT; CDR3 protein: CASRGGTGRTEAFF
D gene: TRBD1; V gene: TRBV5-1; J gene: TRBJ1-4; clone size: .; CDR3 DNA: TGCGCCAGCAGCTTGGGTTCCACAGGGGCAAATGAAAAACTGTTTTTT; CDR3 protein: CASSLGSTGANEKLFF
D gene: TRBD2; V gene: TRBV7-2; J gene: TRBJ2-7; clone size: .; CDR3 DNA: TGTGCCAGCAGCCGGTCGGGGGGGCGATCCCCCTACGAGCAGTACTTC; CDR3 protein: CASSRSGGRSPYEQYF
D gene: TRBD1; V gene: TRBV30; J gene: TRBJ2-7; clone size: few; CDR3 DNA: TGTGCCTGGAGTGTTGCAGGGGGCTCCTACGAGCAGTACTTC; CDR3 protein: CAWSVAGGSYEQYF
D gene: TRBD2; V gene: TRBV6-2/TRBV6-3; J gene: TRBJ2-1; clone size: .; CDR3 DNA: TGTGCCAGCAGTTCCGGGGGGGGGCGCAATGAGCAGTTCTTC; CDR3 protein: CASSSGGGRNEQFF
D gene: TRBD1; V gene: TRBV4-1; J gene: TRBJ1-5; clone size: .; CDR3 DNA: TGCGCCAGCAGCCAAGTACATCCAGGGGGCGCAGAGCAGCCCCAGCATTTT; CDR3 protein: CASSQVHPGGAEQPQHF
D gene: TRBD2; V gene: TRBV6-1; J gene: TRBJ2-2; clone size: few; CDR3 DNA: TGTGCCAGCAGTGAACCTAGCGGCAACACCGGGGAGCTGTTTTTT; CDR3 protein: CASSEPSGNTGELFF
D gene: .; V gene: TRBV10-2; J gene: TRBJ2-7; clone size: .; CDR3 DNA: TGCGCCAGCAGTGACGGCTACAGCTCCTACGAGCAGTACTTC; CDR3 protein: CASSDGYSSYEQYF
D gene: TRBD2; V gene: TRBV7-9; J gene: TRBJ2-7; clone size: once; CDR3 DNA: TGTGCCAGCTCCTCGATGTTAGCGGGGAATCAGTACTTC; CDR3 protein: CASSSMLAGNQYF
D gene: TRBD1; V gene: TRBV6-5; J gene: TRBJ1-1; clone size: .; CDR3 DNA: TGTGCCAGCAGTTACTCGACAGGGATGAGATCTGAAGCTTTCTTT; CDR3 protein: CASSYSTGMRSEAFF
D gene: .; V gene: TRBV10-1; J gene: TRBJ1-3; clone size: .; CDR3 DNA: TGCGCCAGCACTTCGGGTAGCTCTGGAAACACCATATATTTT; CDR3 protein: CASTSGSSGNTIYF
D gene: .; V gene: TRBV19; J gene: TRBJ2-4; clone size: .; CDR3 DNA: TGTGCCAGTAGTACAATAGCCAAAAACATTCAGTACTTC; CDR3 protein: CASSTIAKNIQYF
D gene: .; V gene: TRBV10-1; J gene: TRBJ1-3; clone size: few; CDR3 DNA: TGCGCCAGCAGTGACCGGCCGGGGGACACCATATATTTT; CDR3 protein: CASSDRPGDTIYF
D gene: .; V gene: TRBV5-4; J gene: TRBJ2-2; clone size: .; CDR3 DNA: TGTGCCAGCAGCTTGGAGGTCGGCCGAGCGTCCGGGGAGCTGTTTTTT; CDR3 protein: CASSLEVGRASGELFF
D gene: .; V gene: TRBV7-8; J gene: TRBJ2-4; clone size: once; CDR3 DNA: TGTGCCAGCAGCTTAGAGCGGCCCACGATTCTAGCCAAAAACATTCAGTACTTC; CDR3 protein: CASSLERPTILAKNIQYF
D gene: .; V gene: TRBV19; J gene: TRBJ1-3; clone size: .; CDR3 DNA: TGTGCCAGTAGTATATCCGCCCTCAGGGGCGCAGGAAACACCATATATTTT; CDR3 protein: CASSISALRGAGNTIYF
D gene: TRBD1; V gene: TRBV7-2; J gene: TRBJ2-3; clone size: .; CDR3 DNA: TGTGCCAGCAGCGGTCCCAGGGGGACAGCTAGCACAGATACGCAGTATTTT; CDR3 protein: CASSGPRGTASTDTQYF
D gene: TRBD2; V gene: TRBV5-1; J gene: TRBJ2-1; clone size: .; CDR3 DNA: TGCGCCAGCAGCACCGGAAGCGGGGGGGCCTACAATGAGCAGTTCTTC; CDR3 protein: CASSTGSGGAYNEQFF
D gene: TRBD2; V gene: TRBV4-1; J gene: TRBJ2-7; clone size: .; CDR3 DNA: TGCGCCAGCAGCCAAGACGAACTAGCGGGGGGCGCCTACGAGCAGTACTTC; CDR3 protein: CASSQDELAGGAYEQYF
D gene: .; V gene: TRBV20-1; J gene: TRBJ1-4; clone size: .; CDR3 DNA: TGCAGTGCTAGTTCTCCCAGGGCTGATGAAAAACTGTTTTTT; CDR3 protein: CSASSPRADEKLFF
D gene: .; V gene: TRBV5-1; J gene: TRBJ2-2; clone size: .; CDR3 DNA: TGCGCCAGCAGCTTGTATCGGGGTGGGAACACCGGGGAGCTGTTTTTT; CDR3 protein: CASSLYRGGNTGELFF
D gene: .; V gene: TRBV3-1/TRBV3-2; J gene: TRBJ2-1; clone size: .; CDR3 DNA: TGTGCCAGCAGCCAAGATGTGGGGGGTTCCTACAATGAGCAGTTCTTC; CDR3 protein: CASSQDVGGSYNEQFF
D gene: TRBD2; V gene: TRBV6-5; J gene: TRBJ2-5; clone size: .; CDR3 DNA: TGTGCCAGCAGCCGGACTAGCGGGGTCCAAGAGACCCAGTACTTC; CDR3 protein: CASSRTSGVQETQYF
D gene: .; V gene: TRBV29-1; J gene: TRBJ1-3; clone size: .; CDR3 DNA: TGCAGCGTCGCCGGTGATAGTTCTGGAAACACCATATATTTT; CDR3 protein: CSVAGDSSGNTIYF
D gene: .; V gene: TRBV9; J gene: TRBJ1-6; clone size: once; CDR3 DNA: TGTGCCAGCAGCGCGGGGACACCCGATAATTCACCCCTCCACTTT; CDR3 protein: CASSAGTPDNSPLHF
D gene: .; V gene: TRBV13; J gene: TRBJ2-5; clone size: few; CDR3 DNA: TGTGCCAGCCGGAGGAGGCTAGCGGAGACCCAGTACTTC; CDR3 protein: CASRRRLAETQYF
D gene: .; V gene: TRBV5-5; J gene: TRBJ2-1; clone size: .; CDR3 DNA: TGTGCCAGCAGCTTTAGAGGGCCTGACAATGAGCAGTTCTTC; CDR3 protein: CASSFRGPDNEQFF
D gene: TRBD1; V gene: TRBV11-2; J gene: TRBJ2-3; clone size: few; CDR3 DNA: TGTGCCAGCAGCTTAACAGGGGGACAGGTGATCACAGATACGCAGTATTTT; CDR3 protein: CASSLTGGQVITDTQYF
D gene: TRBD1; V gene: TRBV3-1/TRBV3-2; J gene: TRBJ2-5; clone size: .; CDR3 DNA: TGTGCCAGCAGCCCCCGGGACAGGGGGGAAGAGACCCAGTACTTC; CDR3 protein: CASSPRDRGEETQYF
D gene: .; V gene: TRBV14; J gene: TRBJ2-7; clone size: .; CDR3 DNA: TGTGCCAGCAGCGCTACTATGGTGGCTCCCTACGAGCAGTACTTC; CDR3 protein: CASSATMVAPYEQYF
D gene: TRBD1; V gene: TRBV6-2/TRBV6-3; J gene: TRBJ2-6; clone size: .; CDR3 DNA: TGTGCCAGCAGTTCACGGGACAGGGTCACCCTCTCTGGGGCCAACGTCCTGACTTTC; CDR3 protein: CASSSRDRVTLSGANVLTF
D gene: .; V gene: TRBV15; J gene: TRBJ2-5; clone size: .; CDR3 DNA: TGTGCCACCAGCCCGCGCGGGACAGCCCTCCGGGAGACCCAGTACTTC; CDR3 protein: CATSPRGTALRETQYF